The rows below give T cell receptor beta chains drawn from one sample of a study of CD8+CD57+ T cells in acquired aplastic anemia. TCRdb ran MiXCR on the reads and lists one entry per CDR3 protein. The sample shows 250,000 to 300,000 distinct CDR3 sequences, around three fifths of them seen only once. Sequencing was performed on sorted CD4+, CD8+, or CD8+CD57+ T cells (not recorded which) from PBMCs. These receptors originate from a human donor with aplastic anemia. Each CDR3 is given with its conserved first and last residue. D genes are given only for firm matches. Not every row has a clone size; where given, it reads once, few, many or a size class.

V gene	clone size	J gene	D gene	CDR3 DNA	CDR3 protein
TRBV6-4	-	TRBJ2-3	-	TGTGCCAGCAGTCCCGCCGGGGGCTCAGATACGCAGTATTTT	CASSPAGGSDTQYF
TRBV14	many	TRBJ1-2	-	TGTGCCAGCAGCCAAGACAGGGGTCGTGGCTACACCTTC	CASSQDRGRGYTF
TRBV5-1	few	TRBJ2-4	-	TGCGCCAGCAGCTTGCTAGGGCTGGAAAACATTCAGTACTTC	CASSLLGLENIQYF
TRBV24-1	-	TRBJ2-7	-	TGTGCCACCAGTGATTTGACAAGCGACGAGCAGTACTTC	CATSDLTSDEQYF
TRBV7-9	-	TRBJ2-3	-	TGTGCCAGCGTTCCGGGCACAGATACGCAGTATTTT	CASVPGTDTQYF
TRBV20-1	-	TRBJ2-3	TRBD2	TGCAGTGCCCGAGCGGGGGCTCTCACAGATACGCAGTATTTT	CSARAGALTDTQYF
TRBV7-9	once	TRBJ1-1	-	TGTGCCAGCAGCCTGTTCGACACTGAAGCTTTCTTT	CASSLFDTEAFF
TRBV10-3	-	TRBJ1-2	-	TGTGCCATCAGTGAGGGGAACAGGGTCTTTGGCTACACCTTC	CAISEGNRVFGYTF
TRBV12-3/TRBV12-4	-	TRBJ1-5	-	TGTGCCAGCAGGGTGAGGGCCAATCAGCCCCAGCATTTT	CASRVRANQPQHF
TRBV15	once	TRBJ2-1	-	TGTGCCACCAGCGGATCGGGGCTTCCCATTGAGCAGTTCTTC	CATSGSGLPIEQFF
TRBV19	-	TRBJ2-7	-	TGTGCCAGTGGAAGGCTAGGTTATGAGCAGTACTTC	CASGRLGYEQYF
TRBV2	-	TRBJ2-1	-	TGTGCCAGCAGTGAAGCGGGCTACAATGAGCAGTTCTTC	CASSEAGYNEQFF
TRBV12-3/TRBV12-4	many	TRBJ2-2	-	TGTGCCAGCAGTTTGAGTCGGGGGAACACCGGGGAGCTGTTTTTT	CASSLSRGNTGELFF
TRBV5-1	many	TRBJ2-1	TRBD2	TGCGCCAGCAGCTTGGCCACGGGACTAGTTGGAAATGAGCAGTTCTTC	CASSLATGLVGNEQFF
TRBV29-1	-	TRBJ1-2	TRBD1	TGCAGCGTTGAAAAACAGGGGATTGAGTGTGGCTACACCTTC	CSVEKQGIECGYTF
TRBV19	-	TRBJ1-5	TRBD1	TGTGCCAGTACCGGGACAGGACCCAATCAGCCCCAGCATTTT	CASTGTGPNQPQHF
TRBV24-1	-	TRBJ2-1	-	TGTGCCACCAGTGATGCTTGGGGCTATGAGCAGTTCTTC	CATSDAWGYEQFF
TRBV2	-	TRBJ2-3	-	TGTGCCAGCAGACGTGGGGGCACAGATACGCAGTATTTT	CASRRGGTDTQYF
TRBV29-1	-	TRBJ2-7	-	TGCAGCGTTGAAGGGACAGCCACCTACGAGCAGTACTTC	CSVEGTATYEQYF
TRBV20-1	-	TRBJ2-5	-	TGCAGTGCTAGGAAGCAGGGGCTCTCTGGAAGGAGGAGAAAGACCCAGTACTTC	CSARKQGLSGRRRKTQYF
TRBV20-1	-	TRBJ1-2	-	TGCAGTGCTAGGTGGGGTGGGGGCCAAGGCTACACCTTC	CSARWGGGQGYTF
TRBV18	few	TRBJ1-2	TRBD1	TGTGCCAGCTCAGACACAGGGGTTGACTATGGCTACACCTTC	CASSDTGVDYGYTF
TRBV7-6	-	TRBJ1-4	-	TGTGCCAGCAGCTTGGGAGAAACTAATGAAAAACTGTTTTTT	CASSLGETNEKLFF
TRBV15	many	TRBJ2-1	TRBD2	TGTGCCACCAGCAGAGATCCATTAGCGGGTGGAAAGCAGTTCTTC	CATSRDPLAGGKQFF
TRBV6-6	many	TRBJ1-1	-	TGTGCCAGCAGTTACGTGGTCAATGAAGCTTTCTTT	CASSYVVNEAFF
TRBV2	few	TRBJ1-5	-	TGTGCCAGCAGTGGGTCATTAGCTAATCAGCCCCAGCATTTT	CASSGSLANQPQHF
TRBV5-6	many	TRBJ2-6	-	TGTGCCAGCAGCTTGAGGGTCAGATTCTCTGGGGCCAACGTCCTGACTTTC	CASSLRVRFSGANVLTF
TRBV19	many	TRBJ2-3	TRBD2	TGTGCCAGTAGTCCCCTAGCGGGTTCCTTCACAGATACGCAGTATTTT	CASSPLAGSFTDTQYF
TRBV5-6	many	TRBJ2-7	-	TGTGCCAGCAGCTTAACCTACGAGCAGTACTTC	CASSLTYEQYF
TRBV19	-	TRBJ1-2	-	TGTGCCAGTAGTAGGGGAGATGTGGCTAACTATGGCTACACCTTC	CASSRGDVANYGYTF
TRBV2	-	TRBJ1-1	-	TGTGCCAGCAGTGAATTGGAGAACACTGAAGCTTTCTTT	CASSELENTEAFF
TRBV24-1	-	TRBJ2-5	-	TGTGCCACCTCCGAGCTTGGGCGGGACCAAGAGACCCAGTACTTC	CATSELGRDQETQYF
TRBV9	many	TRBJ2-3	-	TGTGCCAGCAGCGATCACGGGGCTGGCACAGATACGCAGTATTTT	CASSDHGAGTDTQYF
TRBV10-3	once	TRBJ1-6	-	TGTGCCACAGAAGACCGTCTCTATAATTCACCCCTCCACTTT	CATEDRLYNSPLHF
TRBV2	-	TRBJ2-2	-	TGTGCCAGCAGACCAGGAGGGCAGAACACCGGGGAGCTGTTTTTT	CASRPGGQNTGELFF
TRBV20-1	-	TRBJ2-5	TRBD2	TGCAGTGCTAGAGCAACTAGCGGGAGTCAGGAGACCCAGTACTTC	CSARATSGSQETQYF
TRBV7-3	-	TRBJ1-2	TRBD1	TGTGCCAGCAGCGCCTACAGGGGTGGCTACACCTTC	CASSAYRGGYTF
TRBV5-4	-	TRBJ1-2	-	TGTGCCAGCAGCTTAGTAGAGGGGCGGGGCTACACCTTT	CASSLVEGRGYTF
TRBV9	-	TRBJ1-2	TRBD1	TGTGCCAGCAGCGAATTGGGACAGGGCTATGGCTACACCTTC	CASSELGQGYGYTF
TRBV9	-	TRBJ2-7	TRBD2	TGTGCCAGCAGCGTCTCCGGGACTAGCGACTCCTACGAGCAGTACTTC	CASSVSGTSDSYEQYF